The clone carrying this T cell receptor beta chain was observed a single time. Its antigen is currently unknown. The data were taken from a study of radiotherapy plus CTLA-4 blockade in lung cancer. Study-wide findings and caveats: Clones derived from tumor TCRs expanded in blood after radiotherapy plus ipilimumab. Early clonal dynamics of blood T cells, together with interferon-beta, were reported as the best response predictor.

The CDR3 runs 16 residues. CDR1 is SGDLS and CDR2 is YYNGEE in the germline V gene. Trimming cost V 4 bases and J 5 bases; bases outside gene matches: 10. Sequencing used immunoSEQ multiplex PCR; TCRdb keeps in-frame clones, though not all of them. Of tens of thousands of clones in the sample, about 88% are singletons; the top ten hold approximately 8%. The starting material was peripheral blood, obtained from a patient treated with radiotherapy plus ipilimumab. This chain joins TRBV9 and TRBJ2-5; 11 bases agree with TRBD1. This receptor was identified in a human donor with non-small cell lung cancer whose response to radiotherapy plus ipilimumab could not be evaluated. The CDR3 spells CASSTFSGTGGETQYF. The CDR3 DNA follows: TGTGCCAGCAGCACTTTTTCCGGGACAGGGGGGGAGACCCAGTACTTC. Full variable domain (remainder filled in from reference TRBV9 and TRBJ2-5): DSGVTQTPKHLITATGQRVTLRCSPRSGDLSVYWYQQSLDQGLQFLIQYYNGEERAKGNILERFSAQQFPDLHSELNLSSLELGDSALYFCASSTFSGTGGETQYFGPGTRLLVL.